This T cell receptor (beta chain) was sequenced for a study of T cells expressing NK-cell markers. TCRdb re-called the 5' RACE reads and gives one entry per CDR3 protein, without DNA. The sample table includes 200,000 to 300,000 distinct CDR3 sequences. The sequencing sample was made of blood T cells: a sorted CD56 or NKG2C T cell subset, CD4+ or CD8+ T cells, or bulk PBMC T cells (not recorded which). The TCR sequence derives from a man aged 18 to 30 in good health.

CDR3 region: CASSPGAENSPLHF. The chain links TRBV10-1 to TRBJ1-6; TCRdb's D call, TRBD1, is unchecked because there is no DNA. The CDR3 covers 14 residues. Germline CDR1 and CDR2: WNHNN and SYGVQD (reference sequence).